The T cell receptor beta chain described here comes from a study of T cells in localized non-small cell lung cancer. This CDR3 spans 15 amino acids. The germline V gene encodes CDR1 SGDLS and CDR2 YYNGEE. The V gene lost 4 bases and the J gene lost 4 bases, with 17 bases spanning the gap. A note on this clone: Its specificity is not known.

Study outcomes and limitations: It was uninvolved adjacent lung that showed the highest T cell clonality, exceeding tumor. Heterogeneity is still possible, as just one tumor region was sequenced. Turning up in adjacent lung were a median approximately 57 of the top 100 tumor clones.

Only in-frame clones appear in the TCRdb table, and some are missing; sequencing was by immunoSEQ multiplex PCR. The repertoire has fewer than 95,000 clones, about nine tenths of them found once; the top ten carry over 3.5%. The chain employs TRBV9 and TRBJ1-1; D is ambiguous. The source of this sequence is a woman aged 35-70 years with stage II squamous cell lung carcinoma. Here the sequenced sample was PBMCs, taken before any cancer treatment. The CDR3 loop is CASSPRSARPTEAFF. The CDR3 DNA follows: TGTGCCAGCAGCCCGAGGTCGGCCAGGCCCACTGAAGCTTTCTTT.